These 7 T cell receptor beta chains were sequenced from one sample in a study of blood T cell repertoires in COVID-19. Sequenced by immunoSEQ multiplex PCR; TCRdb stores in-frame clones only, minus some. The sample holds about 180,000 clones, about 88% seen once. Sequenced sample: peripheral blood. The source of these receptors is a woman between 25 and 40 years old with active or convalescent COVID-19.

The chain is built from TRBV15 and TRBJ1-1, with D uncertain. The CDR3 length is 15 residues. Germline CDR1 is LNHNV and CDR2 is YYDKDF (reference sequence). V dropped 5 bases and J dropped 5 bases, with 18 bases sitting between them. The CDR3 protein is CATSLPYGVGTEAFF. DNA for the CDR3: TGTGCCACCAGCCTCCCCTACGGGGTAGGGACTGAAGCTTTCTTT.

The chain joins TRBV5-6 to TRBJ1-4, with 9 bases that match TRBD1. The CDR3 is made up of 15 amino acids. V lost 4 bases, J lost 8 bases, and 9 bases stayed unmatched. CDR1 SGHDT and CDR2 YYEEEE come from the germline V gene. The CDR3: CASSIQGARREKLFF. In nucleotides, the CDR3 is TGTGCCAGCAGCATACAGGGGGCGCGGCGAGAAAAACTGTTTTTT.

The chain is built from TRBV7-9 and TRBJ2-7, with 8 nucleotides matching TRBD1. The germline CDR1 and CDR2 sequences are SEHNR and FQNEAQ (reference sequence). This CDR3 has 15 residues. Unmatched junction bases numbered 8, after V lost 2 bases and J lost 5 bases. CDR3 in amino acids: CASSLTQTGVDEQYF. CDR3 in DNA: TGTGCCAGCAGCTTAACACAGACAGGGGTGGACGAGCAGTACTTC.

The chain recombines TRBV6-1 with TRBJ1-2; tentative D call: TRBD1 (5 bases). The CDR3 length is 15 residues. Looked up from germline, CDR1 is MNHNS and CDR2 is SASEGT. Trimming took 2 bases from V and 5 from J, leaving 15 bases between them. The CDR3, as DNA: TGTGCCAGCAGTGAACGAACAGGAATAGGGTATGGCTACACCTTC. Protein product: CASSERTGIGYGYTF.

J is TRBJ2-7 and V is TRBV9; 9 nucleotides match TRBD1. The V gene's germline CDR1 is SGDLS and CDR2 YYNGEE. Trimming took 3 bases from V and 6 from J; bases not matched to a gene: 10. The CDR3 length is 15 residues. CDR3 bases: TGTGCCAGCAGCGCCTTCTCCGGGACAGGGCGCGAGCAGTACTTC. Translation: CASSAFSGTGREQYF.

The chain uses TRBV9 and TRBJ1-1; 11 nucleotides agree with TRBD1. The CDR3 spans 16 residues. The germline V gene encodes CDR1 SGDLS and CDR2 YYNGEE. J was trimmed by 3 bases and V by 4 bases; bases with no gene match: 8. In DNA, the CDR3 is TGTGCCAGCAGCCCTCAGGGACAGGGGGTTTACACTGAAGCTTTCTTT. Its translation: CASSPQGQGVYTEAFF.

The J gene is TRBJ1-2, the V gene TRBV7-6; maybe TRBD1 (5 bases). The CDR3 runs 15 residues. Germline values: CDR1 SGHVS, CDR2 FNYEAQ. The V gene lost 0 bases and the J gene lost 1 base, with 9 bases spanning the gap. The CDR3 DNA sequence: TGTGCCAGCAGCTTAGCGGCTGACAGTAACTATGGCTACACCTTC. It translates to CASSLAADSNYGYTF.